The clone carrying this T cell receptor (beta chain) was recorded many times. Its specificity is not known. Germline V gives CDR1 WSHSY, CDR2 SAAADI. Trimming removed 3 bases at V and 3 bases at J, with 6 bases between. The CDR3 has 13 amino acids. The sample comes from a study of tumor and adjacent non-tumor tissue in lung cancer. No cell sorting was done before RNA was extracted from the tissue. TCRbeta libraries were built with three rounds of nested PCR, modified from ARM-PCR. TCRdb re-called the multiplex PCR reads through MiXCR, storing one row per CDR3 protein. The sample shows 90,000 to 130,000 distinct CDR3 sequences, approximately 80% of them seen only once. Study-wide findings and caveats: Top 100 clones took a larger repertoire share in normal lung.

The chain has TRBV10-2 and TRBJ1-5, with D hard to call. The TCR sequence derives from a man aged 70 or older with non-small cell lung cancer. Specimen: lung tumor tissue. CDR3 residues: CASSEGSNQPQHF. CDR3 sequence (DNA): TGCGCCAGCAGTGAAGGTTCCAATCAGCCCCAGCATTTT.